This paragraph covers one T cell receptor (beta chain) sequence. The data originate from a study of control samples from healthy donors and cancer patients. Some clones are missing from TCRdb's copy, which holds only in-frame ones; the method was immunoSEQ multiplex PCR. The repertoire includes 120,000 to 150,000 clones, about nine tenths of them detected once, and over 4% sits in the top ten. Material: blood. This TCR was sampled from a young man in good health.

CDR3 in DNA: TGTGCCAGCAGCCGGGTTGGCGCGGGAGGCAACTATGGCTACACCTTC. Translating it yields CASSRVGAGGNYGYTF. The rearrangement links TRBV3-1 (or the pseudogene TRBV3-2) to TRBJ1-2; D is unresolved. The CDR3 runs 16 residues. Germline CDR1 reads LGHDT; CDR2 reads YNNKEL (reference sequence). The germline V and J ends were trimmed by 4 bases and 2 bases, with 17 bases remaining between them.